The present TCR beta chain was sequenced within a study of post-analysis software for immune sequencing data. Background on the study: Recorded subtypes: relapsing-remitting, secondary progressive, progressive-relapsing; some patients unannotated.

TCR beta cDNA libraries included unique molecular identifiers. Approximately 0.5 million cDNA molecules were recovered from an input of roughly 0.85 to 10 million T cells. Via MiXCR, TCRdb re-called the PCR reads, giving one row per CDR3 protein. The data contain hundreds of thousands of distinct CDR3 sequences, approximately 53% of them seen just once; the ten biggest clones take up roughly 4.4%. CDR3 size: 15 residues. V lost 7 bases, J lost 0 bases, and 12 bases lay in between. Per germline, CDR1 SNHLY and CDR2 FYNNEI. Overall study results and limits: With TRBV5-6, TRBV5-1 and TRBV20-1 included, about five TRBV segments were more frequent in patients than in controls.

This clonotype has just a few counts. Its antigen is unknown. The chain links TRBV2 to TRBJ1-4; D not resolved. This sequence originates from a girl aged 5 to 17 with multiple sclerosis. The sequencing sample was made of blood. CDR3 nucleotide sequence: TGTGCCAGCACGAGAACGGCCGCAACTAATGAAAAACTGTTTTTT. It encodes CASTRTAATNEKLFF.